This T cell receptor (beta chain) was obtained from a study of beta chain features in type 1 diabetes. The isolated RNA, all of it, was reverse transcribed, so expressed TCRB transcripts were what got sequenced. Assay: immunoSEQ multiplex PCR; the TCRdb copy retains only in-frame clones and omits some. The profile shows 150,000 to 160,000 clones, around 10% of them singletons. The CDR3 has 15 amino acids. Between the trimmed V and J ends, which lost 3 bases and 0 bases, there was a span of 13 bases. Germline lookup yields CDR1 SGHNT and CDR2 YYREEE (reference sequence). This sequence joins TRBV5-4 and TRBJ2-7; D might be TRBD1 (5 bases). The sequence came from a man between 18 and 29 years old in good health. Sequencing was performed on central memory CD4+ T cells from blood. The DNA of the CDR3 is TGTGCCAGCAGCTACGACAGATTAAGCTCCTACGAGCAGTACTTC. Translated: CASSYDRLSSYEQYF.